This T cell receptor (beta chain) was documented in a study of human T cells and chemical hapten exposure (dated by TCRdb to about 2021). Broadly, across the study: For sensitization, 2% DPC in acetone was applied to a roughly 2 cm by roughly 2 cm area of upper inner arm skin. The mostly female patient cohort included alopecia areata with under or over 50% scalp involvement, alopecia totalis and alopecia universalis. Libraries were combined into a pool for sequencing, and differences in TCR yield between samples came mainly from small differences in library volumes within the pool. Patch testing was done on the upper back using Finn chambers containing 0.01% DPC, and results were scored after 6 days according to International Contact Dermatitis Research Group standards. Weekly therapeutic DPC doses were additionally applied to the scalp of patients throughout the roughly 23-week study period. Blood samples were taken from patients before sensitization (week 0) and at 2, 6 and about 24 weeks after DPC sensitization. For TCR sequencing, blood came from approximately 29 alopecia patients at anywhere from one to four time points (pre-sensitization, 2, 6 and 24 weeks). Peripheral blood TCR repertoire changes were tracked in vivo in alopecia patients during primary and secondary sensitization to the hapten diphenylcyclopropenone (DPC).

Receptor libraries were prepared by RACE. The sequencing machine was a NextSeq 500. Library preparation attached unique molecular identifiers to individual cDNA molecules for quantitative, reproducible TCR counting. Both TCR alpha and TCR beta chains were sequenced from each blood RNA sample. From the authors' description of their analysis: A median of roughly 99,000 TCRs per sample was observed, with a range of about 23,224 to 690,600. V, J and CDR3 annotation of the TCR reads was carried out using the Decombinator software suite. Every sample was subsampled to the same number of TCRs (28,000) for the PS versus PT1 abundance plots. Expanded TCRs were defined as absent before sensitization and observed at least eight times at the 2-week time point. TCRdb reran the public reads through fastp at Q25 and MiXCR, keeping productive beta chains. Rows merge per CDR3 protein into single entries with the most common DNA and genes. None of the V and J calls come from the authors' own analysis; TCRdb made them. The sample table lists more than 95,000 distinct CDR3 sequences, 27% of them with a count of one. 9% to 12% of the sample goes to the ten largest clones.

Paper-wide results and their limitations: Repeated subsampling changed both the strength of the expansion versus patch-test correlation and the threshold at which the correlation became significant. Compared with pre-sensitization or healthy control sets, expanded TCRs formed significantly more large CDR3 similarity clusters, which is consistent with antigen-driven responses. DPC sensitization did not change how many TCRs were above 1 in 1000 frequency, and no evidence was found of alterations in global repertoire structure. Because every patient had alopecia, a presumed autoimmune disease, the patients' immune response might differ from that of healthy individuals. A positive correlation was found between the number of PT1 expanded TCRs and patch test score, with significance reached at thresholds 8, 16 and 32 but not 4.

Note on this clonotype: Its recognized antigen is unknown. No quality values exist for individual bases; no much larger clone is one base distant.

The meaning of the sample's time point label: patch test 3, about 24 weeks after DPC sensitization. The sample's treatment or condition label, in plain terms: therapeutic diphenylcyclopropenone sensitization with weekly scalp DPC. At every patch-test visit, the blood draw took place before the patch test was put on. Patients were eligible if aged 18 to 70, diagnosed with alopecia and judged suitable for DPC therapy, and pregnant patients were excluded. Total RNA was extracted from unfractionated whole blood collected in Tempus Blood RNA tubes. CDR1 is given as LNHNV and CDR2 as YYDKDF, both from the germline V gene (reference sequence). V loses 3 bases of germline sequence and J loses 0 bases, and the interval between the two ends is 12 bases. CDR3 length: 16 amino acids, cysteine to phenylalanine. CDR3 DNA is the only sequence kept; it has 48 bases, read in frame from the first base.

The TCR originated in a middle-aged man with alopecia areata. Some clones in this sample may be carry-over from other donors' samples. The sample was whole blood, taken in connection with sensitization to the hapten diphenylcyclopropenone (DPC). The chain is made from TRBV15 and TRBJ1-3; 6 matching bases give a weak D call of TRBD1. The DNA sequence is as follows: TGTGCCACCAGCAGGAGACAGGCGTACTCTGGAAACACCATATATTTT. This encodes CATSRRQAYSGNTIYF.